The rows below give T cell receptor beta chains drawn from one sample of a study of radiation and T cells in renal cell carcinoma. Produced via immunoSEQ multiplex PCR; TCRdb's table is partial and in-frame only. Among about 86,000 clones, about 82% were seen once, and the ten largest hold around 9.4%. The material was blood, obtained from a patient whose treatment included radiotherapy and nephrectomy. Receptors were obtained from a man aged 45-60 years with renal cell carcinoma. CDR3s include the opening cysteine and the closing phenylalanine or tryptophan. The D gene is left open where the match is weak. Expanded clones are given a class, and other clones once, few, many or no size at all.

D	size	J	V	DNA	CDR3
.	.	TRBJ1-4	TRBV5-6	TGTGCCAGCAGCCGAAAGACAGGATCAACTAATGAAAAACTGTTTTTT	CASSRKTGSTNEKLFF
TRBD1	once	TRBJ2-7	TRBV5-1	TGCGCCAGCAGCCCACAGGGGAACCACGAGCAGTACTTC	CASSPQGNHEQYF
TRBD1	.	TRBJ2-2	TRBV6-1	TGTGCCAGCAGGCAGGGGGCGCGAGGGGAGCTGTTTTTT	CASRQGARGELFF
.	.	TRBJ2-7	TRBV27	TGTGCCAGCAGTTTATGGGGGTGGTCGGACGAGCAGTACTTC	CASSLWGWSDEQYF
TRBD1	few	TRBJ2-7	TRBV4-1	TGCGCCAGCAGCCAGAGGGGACAGGGGGCCTACGAGCAGTACTTC	CASSQRGQGAYEQYF
TRBD1	once	TRBJ1-1	TRBV11-2	TGTGCCAGCAGCTCCAGGGGGGACACTGAAGCTTTCTTT	CASSSRGDTEAFF
.	once	TRBJ2-3	TRBV9	TGTGCCAGCAGCACAGAGGGCACCAACACAGATACGCAGTATTTT	CASSTEGTNTDTQYF
.	few	TRBJ2-1	TRBV5-4	TGTGCCAGCAGCTTGACCGGAAATGAGCAGTTCTTC	CASSLTGNEQFF
TRBD2	.	TRBJ2-1	TRBV19	TGTGCCTCAGCTCTAGCGGGAGGGACTTTATACTACAATGAGCAGTTCTTC	CASALAGGTLYYNEQFF
.	.	TRBJ1-1	TRBV13	TGTGCCAGCAGCCCCTATAGGGGGTTGGGGGACACTGAAGCTTTCTTT	CASSPYRGLGDTEAFF
.	.	TRBJ1-1	TRBV7-3	TGTGCCAGCAGCGGAGGGATGAACACTGAAGCTTTCTTT	CASSGGMNTEAFF
.	.	TRBJ2-3	TRBV28	TGTGCCAGCAGTTTTTACCGCACAGATACGCAGTATTTT	CASSFYRTDTQYF
TRBD1	.	TRBJ1-5	TRBV5-5	TGTGCCAGCAGCGCAGGGGGGGGCAATCAGCCCCAGCATTTT	CASSAGGGNQPQHF
TRBD1	.	TRBJ2-1	TRBV7-9	TGTGCCAGCAGCCCCGGGACAGGGGTTGACAATGAGCAGTTCTTC	CASSPGTGVDNEQFF
.	.	TRBJ2-7	TRBV11-3	TGTGCCAGCAGCTTCGAGGACCATACTAGGGAGGAGCAGTACTTC	CASSFEDHTREEQYF
.	.	TRBJ1-1	TRBV4-3	TGCGCCAGCAGCCAAGGAGGGGATTTTGGTGAAGCTTTCTTT	CASSQGGDFGEAFF
.	once	TRBJ2-6	TRBV7-6	TGTGCCAGCAGCCCGCATTCTGGGGCCAACGTCCTGACTTTC	CASSPHSGANVLTF
.	.	TRBJ1-1	TRBV7-9	TGTGCCAGCAGCCGATTATTGGGGTCCCCGAGCACTGAAGCTTTCTTT	CASSRLLGSPSTEAFF
.	.	TRBJ2-7	TRBV5-1	TGCGCCAGCAGCTTTGAGGGGTCCTACGAGCAGTACTTC	CASSFEGSYEQYF
.	.	TRBJ1-4	TRBV5-5	TGTGCCAGCAGCTTCGATGATAATGAAAAACTGTTTTTT	CASSFDDNEKLFF
.	once	TRBJ2-1	TRBV7-9	TGTGCCAGCGAGATGAACAATGAGCAGTTCTTC	CASEMNNEQFF
.	once	TRBJ2-2	TRBV27	TGTGCCAGCAGTCTCCGGGACATTAACACCGGGGAGCTGTTTTTT	CASSLRDINTGELFF
TRBD1	few	TRBJ2-3	TRBV5-1	TGCGCCAGCAGCTCATCAGGGGGCGTTACAGATACGCAGTATTTT	CASSSSGGVTDTQYF
TRBD1	.	TRBJ1-3	TRBV7-9	TGTGCCAGCAGCTTAGCTTCAGGGGGAGGAAACACCATATATTTT	CASSLASGGGNTIYF
.	once	TRBJ2-2	TRBV27	TGTGCCCGCAGTTTATCCGTGTTAACAGTGACCGGGGAGCTGTTTTTT	CARSLSVLTVTGELFF
TRBD2	.	TRBJ2-7	TRBV2	TGTGCCAGCGGACTAGCGGGAGGAGGCCCTTACGAGCAGTACTTC	CASGLAGGGPYEQYF
.	few	TRBJ1-5	TRBV30	TGTGCCTGGAGTAGGTGGGTCAATCAGCCCCAGCATTTT	CAWSRWVNQPQHF
TRBD1	once	TRBJ1-3	TRBV19	TGTGCCAGTACCGGTGGCACAGGGGGAGGAGGAAACACCATATATTTT	CASTGGTGGGGNTIYF
.	.	TRBJ1-2	TRBV2	TGTGCCAGCCGACCGTCCCGGCTGAACTATGGCTACACCTTC	CASRPSRLNYGYTF
.	.	TRBJ1-1	TRBV28	TGTGCCAGCAGTTTCCCCTCCGGGATCCTTAACACTGAAGCTTTCTTT	CASSFPSGILNTEAFF
.	.	TRBJ2-7	TRBV28	TGTGCCAGCAGTTTATTTTACGGTGAAACGCCCTACGAGCAGTACTTC	CASSLFYGETPYEQYF
.	.	TRBJ2-7	TRBV6-6	TGTGCCAGCAGTTTACAGGCCAGCTACGAGCAGTACTTC	CASSLQASYEQYF
.	few	TRBJ1-2	TRBV7-9	TGTGCCAGCAGCACACACGGCTATGGCTACACCTTC	CASSTHGYGYTF
.	.	TRBJ2-3	TRBV10-1	TGCGCCAGCAGAGACCGTGTACAAAAAGATACGCAGTATTTT	CASRDRVQKDTQYF
.	.	TRBJ2-6	TRBV7-8	TGTGCCAGCAGATCTGCAGGGTTACCTGGGGCCAACGTCCTGACTTTC	CASRSAGLPGANVLTF
TRBD2	few	TRBJ2-1	TRBV10-3	TGTGCCATCAGGGGCGGGGCGGGAGGTAGCAATGAGCAGTTCTTC	CAIRGGAGGSNEQFF
TRBD1	.	TRBJ1-5	TRBV6-1	TGTGCCAGCAGTGAAGCCTTGGGACAGGGGGCGTATCAGCCCCAGCATTTT	CASSEALGQGAYQPQHF